These 13 T cell receptor beta chains were all obtained from the same sample, sequenced in a study of shared clonotypes between healthy human individuals. TCRdb's table, derived via immunoSEQ multiplex PCR, lists solely in-frame clones and lacks some. The table shows over a million clones, with approximately 97% occurring only once. Input material: naive CD4+ T cells sorted from blood. Subset: CD45RA+ positively selected. The receptors come from a man aged 25 to 40 in good health.

This chain uses TRBV5-4 with TRBJ2-5, with 11 bases lining up with TRBD2. With V trimmed by 3 bases and J by 4 bases, 5 bases remained unmatched. Germline values: CDR1 SGHNT, CDR2 YYREEE (reference sequence). The CDR3 has 15 amino acids. This CDR3 reads CASSSTSGNVETQYF. The CDR3, as DNA: TGTGCCAGCAGCTCGACTAGCGGGAACGTAGAGACCCAGTACTTC.

The gene calls are TRBV6-1 and TRBJ2-7, with D possibly TRBD2 on 6 matching bases. CDR1 is MNHNS and CDR2 is SASEGT in the germline V gene. CDR3 length: 15 amino acids. Trimming cost V 5 bases and J 4 bases, with 18 bases left between them. CDR3 in DNA: TGTGCCAGCAGTTCCGGGGGTGGAGGATTATACGAGCAGTACTTC. Protein sequence: CASSSGGGGLYEQYF.

Comment on this clone: This sample also contains other DNA sequences that code for the same CDR3. The chain is built from TRBV10-1 and TRBJ1-1; D unresolved. CDR3 size: 14 residues. V gave up 3 bases and J gave up 2 bases, with 10 bases separating them. In germline, CDR1 is WNHNN, CDR2 SYGVQD (reference sequence). The DNA of the CDR3 is TGCGCCAGCAGTGAATCGACGGCTAACACTGAAGCTTTCTTT. Translation: CASSESTANTEAFF.

This chain connects TRBV9 to TRBJ2-1, with TRBD2 identical over 8 bases. The V and J ends lost 0 bases and 4 bases, in that order; junction bases with no gene match: 15. The CDR3 is 19 residues long. Per germline, CDR1 SGDLS and CDR2 YYNGEE. The CDR3 protein is CASSVGPPSPSGLYNEQFF. In nucleotides, the CDR3 is TGTGCCAGCAGCGTAGGTCCTCCGTCGCCTAGCGGGCTTTACAATGAGCAGTTCTTC.

The CDR3 loop reads CASSLKGVYNEQFF. The CDR3 coding sequence is TGTGCCAGCAGCTTAAAGGGTGTCTACAATGAGCAGTTCTTC. The V call is TRBV5-6, the J call TRBJ2-1; D is unresolved. CDR1 and CDR2 (germline): SGHDT, YYEEEE. CDR3 length: 14 amino acids. The V gene lost 2 bases and the J gene lost 3 bases, with 9 bases spanning the gap.

This chain joins TRBV7-5 and TRBJ2-4; TRBD1, the D gene given by the table, was not confirmed from the DNA. TRBV7-5 corresponds to a pseudogene. This CDR3 has 20 amino acids. CDR3 loop: CVRSFTIAGDGELAKNIQYF. The CDR3 DNA reads TGTGTCAGAAGCTTCACAATCGCAGGGGACGGGGAGCTAGCCAAAAACATTCAGTACTTC.

The chain recombines TRBV11-2 with TRBJ2-3; 9 positions match TRBD2. Trimming removed 0 bases from V and 0 bases from J; junction bases left unmatched: 10. The CDR3 is 19 amino acids. Per the germline V gene, CDR1 is SGHAT and CDR2 is FQNNGV. CDR3 DNA sequence: TGTGCCAGCAGCTTAGATATAGTGCCTAGCGGGGAAAGCACAGATACGCAGTATTTT. This codes for CASSLDIVPSGESTDTQYF.

This chain links TRBV5-5 with TRBJ1-5, with TRBD1 identical over 9 bases. In germline, CDR1 is SGHKS, CDR2 YYEKEE (reference sequence). This CDR3 comprises 17 residues. After removal of 3 bases from V and 4 bases from J, the junction contained 11 bases not matched to a gene. The CDR3 protein is CASSSSSSGTGNQPQHF. Written as DNA, the CDR3 is TGTGCCAGCAGCTCGTCCTCGTCCGGGACAGGGAATCAGCCCCAGCATTTT. Looking up the rest from reference TRBV5-5 and TRBJ1-5 gives the full variable domain: DAGVTQSPTHLIKTRGQQVTLRCSPISGHKSVSWYQQVLGQGPQFIFQYYEKEERGRGNFPDRFSARQFPNYSSELNVNALLLGDSALYLCASSSSSSGTGNQPQHFGDGTRLSIL.

Details on this clone: The sample has other DNA sequences that encode this CDR3 too. The gene calls are TRBV9 and TRBJ2-5; the D gene could be TRBD1 or TRBD2 (6 bases each). The CDR3 covers 14 residues. From germline, CDR1 is SGDLS and CDR2 YYNGEE. The V gene lost 0 bases and the J gene lost 2 bases, with 8 bases spanning the gap. CDR3 DNA: TGTGCCAGCAGCGTAGGGAGGGGGCAAGAGACCCAGTACTTC. Residues: CASSVGRGQETQYF. Variable domain in full (rest from reference TRBV9 and TRBJ2-5): DSGVTQTPKHLITATGQRVTLRCSPRSGDLSVYWYQQSLDQGLQFLIQYYNGEERAKGNILERFSAQQFPDLHSELNLSSLELGDSALYFCASSVGRGQETQYFGPGTRLLVL.

V is TRBV7-8 and J is TRBJ2-7; no firm D call. Trimming shortened V by 1 base and J by 2 bases, and 3 bases separated the two germline ends. Germline loops: CDR1 SGHVS, CDR2 FQNEAQ. CDR3 length: 12 amino acids. The chain's CDR3 is CASSLVAYEQYF. CDR3 DNA: TGTGCCAGCAGCTTAGTTGCCTACGAGCAGTACTTC.

The V and J genes are TRBV18 and TRBJ2-3; maybe TRBD1 (5 bases). Germline V gene lookup returns CDR1 KGHSH and CDR2 LQKENI. The CDR3 is made up of 16 amino acids. The V end lost 2 bases, the J end lost 0 bases, and 12 bases lay between the germline ends. Here the CDR3 reads CASSPIQGMSTDTQYF. The CDR3 DNA follows: TGTGCCAGCTCACCAATTCAGGGCATGAGCACAGATACGCAGTATTTT.

The chain has TRBV6-5 and TRBJ2-7; 9 bases fit TRBD2. There are 14 residues in the CDR3. V shed 1 base, J shed 5 bases, and the junction held 3 bases outside the gene matches. Looked up from germline, CDR1 is MNHEY and CDR2 is SVGAGI. The CDR3 nucleotides read TGTGCCAGCAGTTACTGGCGGGAGGGTAACGAGCAGTACTTC. It codes for CASSYWREGNEQYF.

This clone was picked up one time. This rearrangement joins TRBV15 to TRBJ1-1, with TRBD1 identical over 10 bases. V shed 5 bases and J 7 bases; nucleotides not matched to a gene: 25. The germline CDR1 and CDR2 sequences are LNHNV and YYDKDF (reference sequence). This CDR3 region has 20 residues. Here the CDR3 DNA reads TGTGCCACCAGCCGAACCGGGGGGAGCAGACAGGGGGCTGACGAGGGTGAAGCTTTCTTT. Protein sequence: CATSRTGGSRQGADEGEAFF.